The 5 T cell receptor beta chains presented below share a single source sample, sequenced in a study of T cell repertoires and HLA-DP antigens. These receptors' antigens are unknown. TCRdb's table, derived via immunoSEQ multiplex PCR, lists solely in-frame clones and lacks some. The table shows around 110,000 clones, with 90% to 95% occurring only once. Source material: CD4+ T cells from PBMCs. The receptor set was obtained from a woman younger than 30 in good health and CMV-seronegative.

This rearrangement joins TRBV5-4 to TRBJ1-2; the match to TRBD1 covers 8 bases. This CDR3 comprises 14 residues. The ends lost 3 bases at V and 3 bases at J; junction bases unmatched: 4. Germline V gives CDR1 SGHNT, CDR2 YYREEE (reference sequence). This CDR3 is CASSSDREDYGYTF. The CDR3 DNA is TGTGCCAGCAGCTCGGACAGGGAGGACTATGGCTACACCTTC.

The V and J genes are TRBV2 and TRBJ2-2; tentative D call: TRBD2 (6 bases). V was shortened by 7 bases and J by 4 bases, with 10 bases between the two germline ends. Germline CDR1 is SNHLY and CDR2 is FYNNEI. The CDR3 has 13 amino acids. The CDR3 DNA follows: TGTGCCAGCAACGGGGGTGGCACCGGGGAGCTGTTTTTT. This codes for CASNGGGTGELFF. Complete variable domain (other parts from reference TRBV2 and TRBJ2-2): EPEVTQTPSHQVTQMGQEVILRCVPISNHLYFYWYRQILGQKVEFLVSFYNNEISEKSEIFDDQFSVERPDGSNFTLKIRSTKLEDSAMYFCASNGGGTGELFFGEGSRLTVL.

The chain combines TRBV7-9 with TRBJ2-7; tentatively, D is TRBD1 (6 bases). Germline CDR1 is SEHNR and CDR2 is FQNEAQ (reference sequence). Trimming took off 3 bases at V and 2 bases at J, with 11 bases between the two ends. This CDR3 has 14 amino acids. CDR3 bases: TGTGCCAGCAGCTTTATGGCAGGGGCCTACGAGCAGTACGTC. Amino acid sequence: CASSFMAGAYEQYV.

The J gene is TRBJ2-7, the V gene TRBV6-6; D unresolved. The CDR3 contains 12 residues. Trimming stripped 5 bases from V and 1 base from J, with 6 bases between. Germline CDR1 is MNHNY and CDR2 is SVGAGI (reference sequence). The CDR3: CASSRGSYEQYV. The CDR3 bases are TGTGCCAGCAGTCGTGGTTCCTACGAGCAGTACGTC.

The V gene is TRBV27, the J gene TRBJ2-3; TRBD1 is a possible D gene (6 bases). Germline loops: CDR1 MNHEY, CDR2 SMNVEV (reference sequence). The CDR3 is made up of 15 amino acids. The V and J ends lost 8 bases and 5 bases respectively, with 20 bases between them. CDR3 sequence (DNA): TGTGCCAGCTCTCCCAGGGGTCGGGGTGGAGATACGCAGTATTTT. Translated, it gives CASSPRGRGGDTQYF.